The T cell receptor beta chain described here comes from a study of CD4 T cells in relation to SARS-CoV-2 and coronaviruses. Method: immunoSEQ multiplex PCR; TCRdb's copy keeps in-frame clones and lacks some. The sample has around 18,000 clones, over 70% seen once. The unexposed donors gave CD4+ T cells in about 2010-2019, prior to COVID-19. CD4+ T cells were isolated from the cells after around 10 days of culture. Testing used SARS-CoV-2 S/N and four cold-coronavirus spikes on unexposed-donor CD4+ T cells, cells permitting. Around 2 million PBMCs per well were cultured with around 9.9 IU/ml IL-2. Note on this clone: The antigen is unknown.

The CDR3 length is 14 residues. The V gene lost 1 base and the J gene lost 2 bases, with 10 bases spanning the gap. Germline V gives CDR1 SGHKS, CDR2 YYEKEE (reference sequence). Whole-study results and caveats: No crossreactivity against non-spike viral proteins was tested here.

Sequenced: CD4+ T cells from PBMCs, cultured in vitro. The V gene is TRBV5-5, the J gene TRBJ2-7; D gene ambiguous. The origin of this receptor is a human donor in good health. This CDR3 is CASSLSWAAYEQYF. Here the CDR3 DNA reads TGTGCCAGCAGCTTGTCATGGGCGGCCTACGAGCAGTACTTC.